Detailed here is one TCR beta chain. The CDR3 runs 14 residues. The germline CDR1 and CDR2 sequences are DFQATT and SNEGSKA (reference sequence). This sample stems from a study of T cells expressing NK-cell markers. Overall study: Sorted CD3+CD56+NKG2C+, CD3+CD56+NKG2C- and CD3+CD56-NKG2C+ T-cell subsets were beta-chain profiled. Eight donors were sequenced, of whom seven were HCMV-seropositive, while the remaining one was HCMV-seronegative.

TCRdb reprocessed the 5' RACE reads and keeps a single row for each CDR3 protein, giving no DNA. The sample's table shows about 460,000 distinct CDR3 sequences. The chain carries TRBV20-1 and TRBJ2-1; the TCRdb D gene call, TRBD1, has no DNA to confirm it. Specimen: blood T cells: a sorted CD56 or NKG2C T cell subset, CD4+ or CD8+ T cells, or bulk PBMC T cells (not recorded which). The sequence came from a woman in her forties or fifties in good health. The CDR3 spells CSALYRETYNEQFF.